This T cell receptor beta chain was documented in a study of identical twins. Germline V gene lookup returns CDR1 MGHDK and CDR2 SYGVNS. There are 16 residues in the CDR3. The V segment lost 1 base and the J segment 3 bases; nucleotides outside the gene matches: 7. TCRdb reprocessed the 5' RACE reads via MiXCR and lists one record per CDR3 protein. Here the sample spans a few hundred thousand distinct CDR3 sequences, roughly 8.7% being singletons. These sequences were also reported in another study, on yellow fever vaccine responses in identical twins.

This rearrangement joins TRBV25-1 to TRBJ1-2; 8 bases map to TRBD1. The source of this sequence is a woman younger than 30 in good health. The specimen sequenced was CD8+ T cells sorted from blood. This CDR3 reads CASSEFGQGAYYGYTF. The CDR3, as DNA: TGTGCCAGCAGTGAATTCGGGCAGGGGGCATACTATGGCTACACCTTC.